The sequence of this T cell receptor beta chain was determined in a study of shared clonotypes between healthy human individuals. Across the study: Each donor had three CD4 naive, three CD4 memory, two CD8 naive and one CD8 memory plate.

Across several immunoSEQ plates, the genomic DNA of each subset was split evenly. As handled by the study authors: From ImmunoSEQ came sequences covering only the junction and carrying no quality scores, so filtering differed. Measured with immunoSEQ multiplex PCR; TCRdb has only the in-frame clones, and not every one. D and trimming were read from the DNA, whereas the V and J calls and clone size are those reported in that table. The sample shows 1 million to 1.2 million clones, approximately 80% of them seen only once. Points from the study as a whole: Donors were few, which limited the genetic and exposure-history diversity represented.

A word on this clone: Its antigen is not identified. The final CDR3 position lacks the conserved phenylalanine or tryptophan, pointing to a likely read error.

Trimming took 5 bases from V and 1 from J, leaving 5 bases between them. Germline lookup yields CDR1 MNHNS and CDR2 SASEGT. CDR3 length equals 12 residues. The sample comprised memory CD4+ T cells from PBMCs. Noted subset: CD45RA-negative fraction. The sequence was obtained from a man between 18 and 29 years old in good health. Some clones in this sample may be carry-over from other donors' samples. J is TRBJ1-1 and V is TRBV6-1, with D unresolved. DNA for the CDR3: TGTGCCAGCAGTTCCCAGAACACTGAAGCTTTCTCT. This codes for CASSSQNTEAFS.